This record concerns one T cell receptor (beta chain) sequence. The antigen is undetermined. From the 5' RACE reads, TCRdb called clonotypes with MiXCR, one entry per CDR3 protein. Of about 190,000 distinct CDR3 sequences listed, roughly 27% are singletons. The data are from a study of T-cell memory formation after mild COVID-19. Study-level results: Day 37-peaking second-wave clones had unconfirmed SARS-CoV-2 specificity.

The CDR3 covers 14 residues. Germline CDR1 reads SNHLY; CDR2 reads FYNNEI. The V gene lost 7 bases and the J gene lost 0 bases, with 11 bases spanning the gap. This rearrangement joins TRBV2 to TRBJ2-3; a possible D gene is TRBD1 (6 bases). The sequenced sample was PBMCs or a T cell subset sorted from them (not recorded which). The source of this sequence is an adult woman who had mild COVID-19 (a few samples of this study predate the infection). Cell type and time point are not known. The CDR3 nucleotides read TGTGCCAGCATGCGACAGGAGAGCACAGATACGCAGTATTTT. This encodes CASMRQESTDTQYF.